One and the same sample provided the 4 T cell receptor beta chains below, sequenced in a study of CD8+ T cells in alopecia areata. The treatment denotes: oral pan-JAK inhibitor, 5-10 mg twice daily. Extracted RNA was reverse transcribed, and the resulting cDNA served as sequencing template. Profiled with immunoSEQ multiplex PCR; TCRdb holds only in-frame clones, not every one. Of some 150,000 clones listed, 86% are singletons. The sample consisted of CD8+ T cells sorted from blood, taken at week 4, from a patient treated with tofacitinib. Source of these receptors: a human donor with alopecia areata.

The rearrangement uses TRBV7-9 and TRBJ2-1; TRBD1 aligns across 9 bases. The V and J ends lost 4 bases and 7 bases, in that order; junction bases with no gene match: 8. The CDR3 loop spans 15 amino acids. Per germline, CDR1 SEHNR and CDR2 FQNEAQ (reference sequence). CDR3 nucleotides: TGTGCCAGCAGCTCACGACAGGGGGGAAGGAATGAGCAGTTCTTC. Its protein product is CASSSRQGGRNEQFF.

V usage is TRBV7-2 and J usage is TRBJ2-4, with 8 bases lining up with TRBD2. V trimming: 1 base; J trimming: 1 base; junction bases outside the gene matches: 3. Germline V gene lookup returns CDR1 SGHTA and CDR2 FQGNSA. CDR3 length equals 16 residues. The CDR3 loop reads CASSLEGGGAKNIQYF. For the CDR3, the DNA is TGTGCCAGCAGCTTAGAAGGCGGGGGGGCCAAAAACATTCAGTACTTC.

This clone was recorded only once. The J gene is TRBJ2-1, the V gene TRBV29-1; no definite D call. Germline values: CDR1 SQVTM, CDR2 ANQGSEA. The V and J ends lost 5 bases and 8 bases respectively, with 10 bases between them. The length of the CDR3 is 11 residues. The CDR3, as DNA: TGCAGCGTTTCTGGGTTCGATGAGCAGTTCTTC. Residues: CSVSGFDEQFF.

The gene calls are TRBV20-1 and TRBJ2-3; 7 bases are a match to TRBD2. J was trimmed by 14 bases and V by 0 bases; bases with no gene match: 5. In germline, CDR1 is DFQATT, CDR2 SNEGSKA (reference sequence). This CDR3 is built from 11 residues. The CDR3 reads CSARDGGVPYF. The DNA for the CDR3 is TGCAGTGCTAGAGATGGGGGGGTACCGTATTTT.